This T cell receptor (beta chain) was sequenced during a study of blood T cell repertoires in COVID-19. Study-level background: COVID-19 samples collected from the United States, Italy and Spain covered acute and convalescent phases. Sources were T cells, B-cell-depleted T cells, or PBMCs; the material itself was cDNA or gDNA.

In the original processing: Estimation of nucleated cell counts was performed using reference gene primer amplification. TCRdb keeps only in-frame clones here, not all; method: immunoSEQ multiplex PCR. The DNA gave D and trimming, while V, J and clone size come from that table. The table lists under 110,000 clones, approximately 92% of them singletons. The source of this sequence is a man over 45 with active COVID-19. Sequencing used peripheral blood.

CDR3 protein: CASSHSGLSRDQPQHF. CDR3 nucleotide sequence: TGTGCCAGCAGCCATTCAGGGTTGAGTCGGGATCAGCCCCAGCATTTT. V gene TRBV28 combines with J gene TRBJ1-5; a possible D gene is TRBD1 (5 bases). Germline lookup yields CDR1 MDHEN and CDR2 SYDVKM. The length of the CDR3 is 16 residues. Between the trimmed V and J ends, which lost 6 bases and 5 bases, there was a span of 20 bases.